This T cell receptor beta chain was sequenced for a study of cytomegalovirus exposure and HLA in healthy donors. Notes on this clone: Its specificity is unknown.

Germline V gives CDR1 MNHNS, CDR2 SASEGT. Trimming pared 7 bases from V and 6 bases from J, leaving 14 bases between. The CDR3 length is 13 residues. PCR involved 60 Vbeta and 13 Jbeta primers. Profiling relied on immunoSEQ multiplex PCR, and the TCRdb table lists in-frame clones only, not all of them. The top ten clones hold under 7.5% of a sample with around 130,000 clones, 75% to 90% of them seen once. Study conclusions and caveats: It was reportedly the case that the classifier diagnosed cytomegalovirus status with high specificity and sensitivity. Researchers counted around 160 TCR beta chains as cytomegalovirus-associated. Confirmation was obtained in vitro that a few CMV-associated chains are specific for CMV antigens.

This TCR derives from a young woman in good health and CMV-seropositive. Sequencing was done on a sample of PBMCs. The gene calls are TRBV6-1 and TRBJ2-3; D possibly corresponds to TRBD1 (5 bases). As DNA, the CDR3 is TGTGCCAGCATGGGGCTCTCGAGGGATACGCAGTATTTT. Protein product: CASMGLSRDTQYF.